Below, 6 T cell receptor beta chains from the same sample are listed, as sequenced in a study of cytomegalovirus exposure and HLA in healthy donors. PCR was performed using 60 Vbeta and 13 Jbeta primers. This table comes from immunoSEQ multiplex PCR, and its TCRdb copy is limited to in-frame clones, with some not included. The sample has around 170,000 clones, around 86% seen once. What was sequenced was PBMCs. The receptor set was obtained from a woman aged 18-29 years in good health and CMV-seronegative.

The J gene is TRBJ2-1, the V gene TRBV30; possible D gene TRBD1, 6 bases. Trimming stripped 2 bases from V and 2 bases from J, with 7 bases between. From germline, CDR1 is GTSNPN and CDR2 SVGIG (reference sequence). CDR3 length: 13 residues. The CDR3 bases are TGTGCCTGGAGTCGACAGGCCTACAATGAGCAGTTCTTC. Translated: CAWSRQAYNEQFF. Combining the CDR3 with reference TRBV30 and TRBJ2-1 gives the whole variable domain SQTIHQWPATLVQPVGSPLSLECTVEGTSNPNLYWYRQAAGRGLQLLFYSVGIGQISSEVPQNLSASRPQDRQFILSSKKLLLSDSGFYLCAWSRQAYNEQFFGPGTRLTVL.

V gene TRBV2 combines with J gene TRBJ1-1; TRBD1 matches at 8 bases. This CDR3 spans 12 amino acids. The trim removed 11 bases at V and 4 bases at J, leaving 6 bases unmatched. Germline loops: CDR1 SNHLY, CDR2 FYNNEI. DNA for the CDR3: TGTGCCGCCGCGACAGGGGTCACTGAAGCTTTCTTT. Protein sequence: CAAATGVTEAFF.

The V and J genes are TRBV28 and TRBJ2-3; 11 bases are shared with TRBD2. The CDR3 consists of 18 residues. CDR1 MDHEN and CDR2 SYDVKM come from the germline V gene. The junction had 18 bases not matched to a gene; V was cut back by 6 bases and J by 7 bases. As DNA, the CDR3 is TGTGCCAGCAGCCGGGGACTAGCGGCCCGTCAAGCGTCTTATACGCAGTATTTT. Amino acid sequence: CASSRGLAARQASYTQYF.

This clone has just one count. The chain recombines TRBV5-1 with TRBJ1-1; D perhaps matches TRBD1 (6 bases). Germline CDR1 SGHRS, CDR2 YFSETQ. The germline V and J ends were trimmed by 0 bases and 8 bases, with 11 bases remaining between them. The CDR3 runs 13 residues. DNA for the CDR3: TGCGCCAGCAGCTTGGAATGGCAGGGGGAAGCTTTCTTT. This codes for CASSLEWQGEAFF.

The chain has TRBV7-8 and TRBJ2-7; D perhaps matches TRBD1 (5 bases). This CDR3 spans 16 amino acids. The germline CDR1 and CDR2 sequences are SGHVS and FQNEAQ. V was trimmed by 2 bases and J by 2 bases, leaving 16 bases between them. CDR3 sequence: CASSLRRAGNTYEQYF. CDR3 bases: TGTGCCAGCAGCTTACGTCGGGCAGGGAATACCTACGAGCAGTACTTC.

The chain joins TRBV19 to TRBJ2-7; a possible D gene is TRBD2 (6 bases). The CDR3 has 14 residues. Germline V lookup: CDR1 LNHDA, CDR2 SQIVND (reference sequence). V lost 4 bases to trimming and J lost 6 bases, with 16 bases between them. The CDR3 sequence is CASSTPWREFEQYF. As DNA, the CDR3 is TGTGCCAGTAGTACCCCATGGAGGGAATTCGAGCAGTACTTC. The full variable domain, its missing parts supplied by reference TRBV19 and TRBJ2-7, is DGGITQSPKYLFRKEGQNVTLSCEQNLNHDAMYWYRQDPGQGLRLIYYSQIVNDFQKGDIAEGYSVSREKKESFPLTVTSAQKNPTAFYLCASSTPWREFEQYFGPGTRLTVT.